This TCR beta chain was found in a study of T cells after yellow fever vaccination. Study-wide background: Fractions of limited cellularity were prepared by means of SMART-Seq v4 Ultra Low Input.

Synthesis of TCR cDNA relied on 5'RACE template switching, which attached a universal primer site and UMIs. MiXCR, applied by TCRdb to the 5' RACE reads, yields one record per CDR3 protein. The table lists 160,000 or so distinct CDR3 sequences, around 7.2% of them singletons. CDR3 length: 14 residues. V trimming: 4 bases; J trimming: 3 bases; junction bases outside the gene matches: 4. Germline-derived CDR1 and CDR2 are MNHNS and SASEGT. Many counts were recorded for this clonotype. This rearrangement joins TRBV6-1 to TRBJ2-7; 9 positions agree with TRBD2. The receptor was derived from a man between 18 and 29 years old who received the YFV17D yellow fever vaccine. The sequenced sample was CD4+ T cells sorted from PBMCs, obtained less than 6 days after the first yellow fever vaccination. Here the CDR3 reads CASSVAGGGYEQYF. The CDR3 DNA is TGTGCCAGCAGTGTGGCGGGGGGGGGCTACGAGCAGTACTTC.